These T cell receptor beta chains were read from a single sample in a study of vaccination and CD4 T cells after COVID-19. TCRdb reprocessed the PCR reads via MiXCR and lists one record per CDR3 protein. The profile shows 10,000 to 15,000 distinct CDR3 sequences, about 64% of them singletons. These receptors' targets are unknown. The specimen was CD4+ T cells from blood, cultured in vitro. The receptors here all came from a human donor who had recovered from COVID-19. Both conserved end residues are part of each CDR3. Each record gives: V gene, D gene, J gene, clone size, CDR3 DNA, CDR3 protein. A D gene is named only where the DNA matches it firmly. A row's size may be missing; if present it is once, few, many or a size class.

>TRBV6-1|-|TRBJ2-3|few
TGTGCCAGGTGGACCGGGAGAGCAGATACGCAGTATTTT
CARWTGRADTQYF
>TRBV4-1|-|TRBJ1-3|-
TGCGCCAGCAGCCAAGTACAAGTCTCTGGAAACACCATATATTTT
CASSQVQVSGNTIYF
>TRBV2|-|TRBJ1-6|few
TGTGCCAGCAGGGGCCAAGGGGATTCACCCCTCCACTTT
CASRGQGDSPLHF
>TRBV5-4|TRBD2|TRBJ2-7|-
TGTGCCAGCAGCTTGAGGACTAGCGGGTACGAGCAGTACTTC
CASSLRTSGYEQYF
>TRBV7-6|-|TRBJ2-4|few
TGTGCCAGCAGCCCAGGGGCAGGGAAGACCAAAAACATTCAGTACTTC
CASSPGAGKTKNIQYF
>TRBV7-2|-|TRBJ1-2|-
TGTGCCAGCGGCCCCCGGGGGCGGGATATTGGCTACACCTTC
CASGPRGRDIGYTF
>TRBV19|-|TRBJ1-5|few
TGTGCCAGCAGTCAGGGAGGGCAGCCCCAGCATTTT
CASSQGGQPQHF
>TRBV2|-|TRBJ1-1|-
TGTGCCAGCATAGGGCGGGGTAAGCACACTGAAGCTTTCTTT
CASIGRGKHTEAFF
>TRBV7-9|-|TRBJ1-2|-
TGTGCCAGCAGCTTGCTGCAGGGAGACGGCTACACCTTC
CASSLLQGDGYTF
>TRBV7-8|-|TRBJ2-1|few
TGTGCCAGCAGACCTGACAGCTCCTACAATGAGCAGTTCTTC
CASRPDSSYNEQFF
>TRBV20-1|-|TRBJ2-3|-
TGCAGTGCGCCCACTAGCAGCGATACGCAGTATTTT
CSAPTSSDTQYF
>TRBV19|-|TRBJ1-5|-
TGTGCCAGTAGTATATCAGGGGCGTACAATCAGCCCCAGCATTTT
CASSISGAYNQPQHF
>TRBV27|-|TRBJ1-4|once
TGTGCCAGCATGAGTTTCGGGAGGGAGGAAAAACTGTTTTTT
CASMSFGREEKLFF
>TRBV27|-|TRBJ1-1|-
TGTGCCAGCCGAAGGGAGTCGGGGGTAAATGAAGCTTTCTTT
CASRRESGVNEAFF
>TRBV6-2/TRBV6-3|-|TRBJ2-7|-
TGTGCCAGCAGTTACTCCTCCTTCCTTGGTGGGAGTGGTTCCTACGAGCAGTACTTC
CASSYSSFLGGSGSYEQYF
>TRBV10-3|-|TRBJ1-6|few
TGTGCCATCAGTGGTCGCGGAGATAATTCACCCCTCCACTTT
CAISGRGDNSPLHF
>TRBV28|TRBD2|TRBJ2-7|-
TGTGCCAGCAGGGGGACTAGCGGCTCCTACGAGCAGTACTTC
CASRGTSGSYEQYF
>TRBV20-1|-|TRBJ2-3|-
TGCAGTGCTGGCCAGGGTACGCAGTATTTT
CSAGQGTQYF
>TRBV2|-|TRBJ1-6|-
TGTGCCAGCAGTGAAGAGGGGAATAATTCACCCCTCCACTTT
CASSEEGNNSPLHF
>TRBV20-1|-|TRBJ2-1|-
TGCAGTGCTAGAGATTACAATGAGCAGTTCTTC
CSARDYNEQFF
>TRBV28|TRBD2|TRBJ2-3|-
TGTGCCAGCAGTGGTGCTAGCGGGACGGGGGATACGCAGTATTTT
CASSGASGTGDTQYF
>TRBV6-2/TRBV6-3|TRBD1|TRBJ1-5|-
TGTGCCAGCAGTTATAGACAGGGGAACAATCAGCCCCAGCATTTT
CASSYRQGNNQPQHF
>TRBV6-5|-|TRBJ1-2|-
TGTGCCAGCAGTTACTCTAAGGGGGTAAATGGCTACACCTTC
CASSYSKGVNGYTF
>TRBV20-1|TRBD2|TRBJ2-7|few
TGCAGTGCTAGGAACCCTAGCGGGAGGAGCCTCGGAGAGCAGTACTTC
CSARNPSGRSLGEQYF
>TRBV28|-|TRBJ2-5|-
TGTGCCAGCAGCCTCCCGCCGAGCGGACGAGAGACCCAGTACTTC
CASSLPPSGRETQYF
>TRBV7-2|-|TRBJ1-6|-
TGTGCCAGCAGCTTAGAGGGGACGAATAATTCACCCCTCCACTTT
CASSLEGTNNSPLHF
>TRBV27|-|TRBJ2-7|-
TGTGCCAGCAGTTTAAGGAAGTACTACGAGCAGTACTTC
CASSLRKYYEQYF
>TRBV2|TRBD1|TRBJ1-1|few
TGTGCCAGCAGGTCCCGACAGGGTGGAACATGGGCTTTCTTT
CASRSRQGGTWAFF
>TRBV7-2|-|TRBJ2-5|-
TGTGCCAGCAGCTTGATGCTAGAAGAGACCCAGTACTTC
CASSLMLEETQYF
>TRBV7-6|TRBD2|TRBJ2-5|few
TGTGCCAGCAGCCTGGGACTAGCGGGAGGGGGCCAAGAGACCCAGTACTTC
CASSLGLAGGGQETQYF
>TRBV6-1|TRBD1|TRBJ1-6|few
TGTGCCAGCGGGACAGGGCTTAATTCACCCCTCCACTTT
CASGTGLNSPLHF
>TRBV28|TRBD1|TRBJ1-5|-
TGTGCCAGCAGTAATGACAGGGGCATCGGCAATCAGCCCCAGCATTTT
CASSNDRGIGNQPQHF
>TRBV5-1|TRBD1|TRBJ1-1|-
TGCGCCAGCAGCCAAGGACAGGGTAGTATGAACACTGAAGCTTTCTTT
CASSQGQGSMNTEAFF
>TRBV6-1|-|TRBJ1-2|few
TGTGCCAGCAGGACGGGGTTTGGTGGCTACACCTTC
CASRTGFGGYTF
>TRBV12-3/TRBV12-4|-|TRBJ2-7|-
TGTGCCAGCGGTACCCCGGGAGTTTACGAGCAGTACTTC
CASGTPGVYEQYF
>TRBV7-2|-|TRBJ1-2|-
TGTGCCAGCAGCGGGGAAGGTTGGCAGGTTAACTATGGCTACACCTTC
CASSGEGWQVNYGYTF
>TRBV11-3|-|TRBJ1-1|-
TGTGCCAGCAGCTTAGATGATCCGGTGTTGGCTGAAGCTTTCTTT
CASSLDDPVLAEAFF
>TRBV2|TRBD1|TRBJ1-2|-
TGTGCCAGCAGTTCCCCGACAGGGCGCAAAGGGGGCTACACCTTC
CASSSPTGRKGGYTF
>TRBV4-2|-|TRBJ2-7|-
TGTGCCAGCAGCCAAATGCAGGGCCCTACCTACGAGCAGTACTTC
CASSQMQGPTYEQYF
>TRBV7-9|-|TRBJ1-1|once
TGTGCCAGCAGCTTAGCGGCGGCACTCACTGAAGCTTTCTTT
CASSLAAALTEAFF
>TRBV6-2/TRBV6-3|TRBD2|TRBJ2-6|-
TGTGCCAGCAGTTACCCCACAGGCGGGGGTAGGAGGCGGGCCAACGTCCTGACTTTC
CASSYPTGGGRRRANVLTF
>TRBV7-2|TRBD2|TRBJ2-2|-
TGTGCCAGCAGATTCCTAGCGGGGGATTACACCGGGGAGCTGTTTTTT
CASRFLAGDYTGELFF
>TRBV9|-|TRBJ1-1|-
TGTGCCAGCAGCGTAGAATCGAACTCCGGCACTGAAGCTTTCTTT
CASSVESNSGTEAFF
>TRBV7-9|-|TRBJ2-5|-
TGTGCCAGCAGCCCCCGGACTACTCAAGAGACCCAGTACTTC
CASSPRTTQETQYF
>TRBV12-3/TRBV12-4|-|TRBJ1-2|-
TGTGCCAGCAGTTTCGATAGAAACTATGGCTACACCTTC
CASSFDRNYGYTF
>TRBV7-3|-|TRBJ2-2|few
TGTGCCAGCAGCTTAGGAGGAAACACCGGGGAGCTGTTTTTT
CASSLGGNTGELFF
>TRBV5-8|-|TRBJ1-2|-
TGTGCCAGCAGCTTGTATCTGGGACACGATGGCTACACCTTC
CASSLYLGHDGYTF
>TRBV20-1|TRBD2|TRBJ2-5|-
TGCAGTGCTTCGAGACTAGCGGAGAATCAAGAGACCCAGTACTTC
CSASRLAENQETQYF
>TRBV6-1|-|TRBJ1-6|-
TGTGCTGAGGGCTCCTATAATTCACCCCTCCACTTT
CAEGSYNSPLHF
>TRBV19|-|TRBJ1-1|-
TGTGCCAGTAGTACAAGGGGGGACACTGAAGCTTTCTTT
CASSTRGDTEAFF
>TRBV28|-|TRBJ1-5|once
TGTGCCAGCAGTATAACCCGCTACAGGGACAGCAATCAGCCCCAGCATTTT
CASSITRYRDSNQPQHF